The clone carrying this T cell receptor (beta chain) was seen ten or more times. This CDR3 comprises 15 residues. The V end was cut by 5 bases, the J end by 7 bases, with 21 bases between. Germline V gene sequence: CDR1 MNHEY, CDR2 SVGAGI. Individual cDNA molecules each received unique molecular identifiers attached to them. TCRdb ran MiXCR on the 5' RACE reads and lists one entry per CDR3 protein. In the table there are more than 35,000 distinct CDR3 sequences, under 5% of which are singletons. This specimen comes from a study of early T cells in non-severe SARS-CoV-2 infection. Sequencing was performed on whole blood. The TCR comes from an adult who was a healthcare worker with PCR-confirmed SARS-CoV-2 infection or an uninfected control (not recorded which). The rearrangement uses TRBV6-5 and TRBJ2-7; D might be TRBD1 or TRBD2, each matching 5 bases. CDR3 loop: CASSTTDGAYGEQYF. DNA of the CDR3: TGTGCCAGCAGTACTACTGACGGGGCTTACGGGGAGCAGTACTTC.